This T cell receptor beta chain was profiled in a study of cytomegalovirus exposure and HLA in healthy donors. Although they were nominally healthy when sampled, donors likely had unrecorded immune exposures. V was trimmed by 6 bases and J by 8 bases, leaving 16 bases between them. Looked up from germline, CDR1 is MGHDK and CDR2 is SYGVNS. The length of the CDR3 is 13 residues. PCR used 60 Vbeta primers and 13 Jbeta primers. Assay: immunoSEQ multiplex PCR; the TCRdb copy retains only in-frame clones and omits some. The sample lists tens of thousands of clones, approximately 84% occurring once. Sequenced input: PBMCs. The sequence was obtained from a man between 18 and 29 years old in good health and CMV-seronegative. The V gene is TRBV25-1, the J gene TRBJ1-2, with a weak D call TRBD1 (6 bases). The CDR3 sequence: CASSSPTGKGYTF. The CDR3 DNA follows: TGTGCCAGCAGCTCACCAACAGGGAAAGGCTACACCTTC.